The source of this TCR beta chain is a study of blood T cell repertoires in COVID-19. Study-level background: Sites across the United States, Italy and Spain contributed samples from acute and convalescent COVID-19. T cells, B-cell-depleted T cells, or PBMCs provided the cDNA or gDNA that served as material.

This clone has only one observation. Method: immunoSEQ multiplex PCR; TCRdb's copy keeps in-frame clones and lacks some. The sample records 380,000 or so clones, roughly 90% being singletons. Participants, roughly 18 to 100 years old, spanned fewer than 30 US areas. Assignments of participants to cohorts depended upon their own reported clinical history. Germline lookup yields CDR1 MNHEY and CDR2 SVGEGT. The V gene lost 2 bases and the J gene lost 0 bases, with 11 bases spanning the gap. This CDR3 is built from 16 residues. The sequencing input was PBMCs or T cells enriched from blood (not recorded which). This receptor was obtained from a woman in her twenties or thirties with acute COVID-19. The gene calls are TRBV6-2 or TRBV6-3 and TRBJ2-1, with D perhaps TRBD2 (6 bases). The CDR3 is CASSYGGVSSYNEQFF. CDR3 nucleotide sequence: TGTGCCAGCAGTTACGGCGGGGTGAGCTCCTACAATGAGCAGTTCTTC.